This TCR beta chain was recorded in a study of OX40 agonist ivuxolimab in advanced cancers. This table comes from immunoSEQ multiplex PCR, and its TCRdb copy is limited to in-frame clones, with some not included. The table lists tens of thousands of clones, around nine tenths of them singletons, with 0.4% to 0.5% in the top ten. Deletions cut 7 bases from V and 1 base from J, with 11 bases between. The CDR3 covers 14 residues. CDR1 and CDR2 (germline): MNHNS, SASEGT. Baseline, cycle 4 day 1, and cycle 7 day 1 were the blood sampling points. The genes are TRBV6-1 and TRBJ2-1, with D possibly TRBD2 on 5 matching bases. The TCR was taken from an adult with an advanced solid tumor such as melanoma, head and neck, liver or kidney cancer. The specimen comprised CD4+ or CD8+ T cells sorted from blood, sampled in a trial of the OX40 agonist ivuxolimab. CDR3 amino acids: CASTPGGSYNEQFF. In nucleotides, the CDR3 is TGTGCCAGCACGCCAGGCGGGTCCTACAATGAGCAGTTCTTC.